Below, one T cell receptor (beta chain) is given with its context. Its specificity is not known. Method: immunoSEQ multiplex PCR; TCRdb's copy keeps in-frame clones and lacks some. The repertoire holds around 200,000 clones, 80% to 85% seen once, with around 2.8% in the top ten. The entry originates in a study of cytomegalovirus exposure and HLA in healthy donors. Study-wide results and limits: Reports showed the classifier diagnosing cytomegalovirus status with high specificity and sensitivity.

With 4 bases removed from V and 6 bases from J, the gap between germline ends came to 10 bases. The CDR3 has 12 amino acids. Germline V lookup: CDR1 LGHNA, CDR2 YSLEER. Material: PBMCs. The V call is TRBV4-3, the J call TRBJ2-7; D is perhaps TRBD2 (6 bases). The receptor comes from a woman younger than 30 in good health and CMV-seropositive. The CDR3 sequence: CASSRLRGEQYF. The CDR3 nucleotides are TGCGCCAGCAGCCGCTTGCGGGGCGAGCAGTACTTC.